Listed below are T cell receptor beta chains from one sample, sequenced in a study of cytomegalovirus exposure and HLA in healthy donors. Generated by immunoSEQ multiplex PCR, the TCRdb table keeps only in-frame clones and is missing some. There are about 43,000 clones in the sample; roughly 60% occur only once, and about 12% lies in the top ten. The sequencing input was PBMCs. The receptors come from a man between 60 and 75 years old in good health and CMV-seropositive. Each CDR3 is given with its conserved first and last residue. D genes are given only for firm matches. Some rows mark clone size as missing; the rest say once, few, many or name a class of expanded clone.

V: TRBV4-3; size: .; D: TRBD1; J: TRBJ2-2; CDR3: CASSRYRGLTGELFF; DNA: TGCGCCAGCAGCCGGTACAGGGGGCTAACCGGGGAGCTGTTTTTT
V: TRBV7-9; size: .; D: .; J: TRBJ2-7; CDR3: CASSLAPNYEQYF; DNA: TGTGCCAGCAGCTTAGCACCTAACTACGAGCAGTACTTC
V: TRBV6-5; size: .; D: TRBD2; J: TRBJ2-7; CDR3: CASSYGISGGFEQYF; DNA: TGTGCCAGCAGTTACGGTATTAGCGGGGGGTTCGAGCAGTACTTC
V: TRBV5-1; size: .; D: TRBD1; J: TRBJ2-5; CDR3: CASSSTRDRGVETQYF; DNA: TGCGCCAGCAGCTCCACCCGGGACAGGGGTGTCGAGACCCAGTACTTC
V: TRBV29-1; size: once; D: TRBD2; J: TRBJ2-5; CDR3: CSVEWAELAGGPETQYF; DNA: TGCAGCGTTGAATGGGCCGAACTAGCGGGAGGGCCTGAGACCCAGTACTTC
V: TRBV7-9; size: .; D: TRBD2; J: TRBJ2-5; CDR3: CASSLVAGRETQYF; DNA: TGTGCCAGCAGCTTGGTAGCGGGACGAGAGACCCAGTACTTC
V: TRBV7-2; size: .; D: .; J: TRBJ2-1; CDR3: CASSSSGYNEQFF; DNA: TGTGCCAGCAGCTCATCAGGCTATAATGAGCAGTTCTTC
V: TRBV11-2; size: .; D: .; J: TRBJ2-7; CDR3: CASSLVSGAYEQYF; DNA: TGTGCCAGCAGCTTAGTGTCAGGGGCCTACGAGCAGTACTTC
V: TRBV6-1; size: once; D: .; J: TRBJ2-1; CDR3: CASSEAASGYNEQFF; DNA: TGTGCCAGCAGTGAAGCGGCATCCGGGTACAATGAGCAGTTCTTC
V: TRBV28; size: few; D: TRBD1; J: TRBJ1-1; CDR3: CASSSTTGARTEAFF; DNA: TGTGCCAGCAGTTCAACAACAGGGGCTCGGACTGAAGCTTTCTTT
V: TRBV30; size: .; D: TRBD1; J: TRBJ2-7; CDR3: CAWSPLGQGTYPFSYEQYF; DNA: TGTGCCTGGAGTCCCCTCGGACAGGGGACATACCCATTCTCCTACGAGCAGTACTTC
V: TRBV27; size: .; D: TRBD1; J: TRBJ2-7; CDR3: CASSLSGQGSYEQYF; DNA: TGTGCCAGCAGTTTATCGGGACAGGGAAGCTACGAGCAGTACTTC
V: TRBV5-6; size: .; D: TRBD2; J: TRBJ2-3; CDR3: CASSVAGLAGGRTQYF; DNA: TGTGCCAGCAGCGTCGCCGGACTAGCGGGAGGGAGAACGCAGTATTTT
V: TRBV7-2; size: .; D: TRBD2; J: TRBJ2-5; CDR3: CASSSSSGNPYETQYF; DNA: TGTGCCAGCAGCAGCAGTAGCGGGAATCCCTATGAGACCCAGTACTTC
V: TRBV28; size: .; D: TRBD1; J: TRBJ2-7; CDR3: CASSPTQGVSYEQYF; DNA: TGTGCCAGCAGTCCCACCCAGGGGGTGTCCTACGAGCAGTACTTC
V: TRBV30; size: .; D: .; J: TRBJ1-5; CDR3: CAWSRAGVGQPQHF; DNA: TGTGCCTGGAGTAGGGCAGGGGTGGGCCAGCCCCAGCATTTT
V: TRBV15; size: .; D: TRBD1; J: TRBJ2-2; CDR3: CATSRDFTGADGELFF; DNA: TGTGCCACCAGCAGAGATTTCACAGGGGCGGACGGGGAGCTGTTTTTT
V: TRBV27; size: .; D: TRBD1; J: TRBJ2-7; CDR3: CASRSTGEFPYEQYF; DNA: TGTGCCAGCAGATCGACAGGGGAGTTCCCCTACGAGCAGTACTTC
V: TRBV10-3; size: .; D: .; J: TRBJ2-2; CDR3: CAISDGTANTGELFF; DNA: TGTGCCATCAGTGACGGGACTGCGAACACCGGGGAGCTGTTTTTT
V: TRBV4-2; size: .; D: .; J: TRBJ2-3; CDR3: CASSPGSGSTDTQYF; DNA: TGTGCCAGCAGCCCAGGAAGCGGGAGCACAGATACGCAGTATTTT
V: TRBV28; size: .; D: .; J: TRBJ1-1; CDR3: CASSTRTAMNTEAFF; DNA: TGTGCCAGCAGTACTCGGACAGCTATGAACACTGAAGCTTTCTTT
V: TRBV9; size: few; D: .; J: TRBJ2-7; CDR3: CASSVGPSPEQYF; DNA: TGTGCCAGCAGCGTAGGCCCCAGTCCCGAGCAGTACTTC
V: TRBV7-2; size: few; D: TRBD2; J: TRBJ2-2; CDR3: CASSLVAGLAGSTGELFF; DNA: TGTGCCAGCAGCTTAGTGGCGGGTCTAGCGGGATCCACCGGGGAGCTGTTTTTT
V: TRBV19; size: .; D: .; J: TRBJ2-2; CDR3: CASTRTGTNTGELFF; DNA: TGTGCCAGTACCAGGACTGGTACGAACACCGGGGAGCTGTTTTTT
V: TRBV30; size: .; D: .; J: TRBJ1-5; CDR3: CAWSVGSYSNQPQHF; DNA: TGTGCCTGGAGTGTGGGGAGCTATAGCAATCAGCCCCAGCATTTT
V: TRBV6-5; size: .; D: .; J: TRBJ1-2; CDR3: CASTDRGFEGYTF; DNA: TGTGCCAGCACTGACCGGGGGTTTGAGGGCTACACCTTC
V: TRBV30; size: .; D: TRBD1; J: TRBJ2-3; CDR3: CAWRLQGANTQYF; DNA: TGTGCCTGGAGACTACAGGGGGCAAATACGCAGTATTTT
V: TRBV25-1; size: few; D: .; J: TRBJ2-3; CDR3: CASSPVGQTDTQYF; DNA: TGTGCCAGCAGTCCGGTAGGACAGACAGATACGCAGTATTTT
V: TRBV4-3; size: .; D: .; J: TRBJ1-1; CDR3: CASSQEVRLIVEAFF; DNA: TGCGCCAGCAGCCAAGAAGTCAGGTTAATTGTCGAAGCTTTCTTT
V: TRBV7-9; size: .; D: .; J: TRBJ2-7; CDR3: CASSLAHSYEQYF; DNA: TGTGCCAGCAGCTTAGCCCACTCCTACGAGCAGTACTTC
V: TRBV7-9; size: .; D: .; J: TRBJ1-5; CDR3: CASSDTYSNQPQHF; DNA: TGTGCCAGCAGTGACACTTATAGCAATCAGCCCCAGCATTTT
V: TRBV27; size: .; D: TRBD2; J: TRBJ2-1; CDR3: CASSPPSTAGAINEQFF; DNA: TGTGCCAGCAGTCCCCCATCCACTGCGGGAGCGATCAATGAGCAGTTCTTC
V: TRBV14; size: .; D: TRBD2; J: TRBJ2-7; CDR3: CASSQGLPGLHYEQYF; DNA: TGTGCCAGCAGCCAAGGACTCCCGGGACTACACTACGAGCAGTACTTC
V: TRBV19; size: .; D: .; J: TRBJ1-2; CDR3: CASSPGWRSNYGYTF; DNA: TGTGCCAGTAGTCCCGGGTGGCGTTCTAACTATGGCTACACCTTC
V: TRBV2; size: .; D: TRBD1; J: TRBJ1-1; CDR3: CASRNRGEMNTEAFF; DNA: TGTGCCAGCAGAAACAGGGGCGAGATGAACACTGAAGCTTTCTTT
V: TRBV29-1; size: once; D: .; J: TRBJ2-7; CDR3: CSVLAALGNSYEQYF; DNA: TGCAGCGTGCTTGCTGCCCTCGGGAACTCCTACGAGCAGTACTTC
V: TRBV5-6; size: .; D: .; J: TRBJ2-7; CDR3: CASSSLGRGVEQYF; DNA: TGTGCCAGCAGCTCCCTGGGCAGGGGGGTCGAGCAGTACTTC
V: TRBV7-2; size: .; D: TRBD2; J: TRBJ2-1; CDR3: CASSLGIAGGLQFF; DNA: TGTGCCAGCAGCTTAGGTATAGCGGGAGGGTTGCAGTTCTTC
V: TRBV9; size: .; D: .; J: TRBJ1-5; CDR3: CASSVASNQPQHF; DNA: TGTGCCAGCAGCGTAGCTTCCAATCAGCCCCAGCATTTT
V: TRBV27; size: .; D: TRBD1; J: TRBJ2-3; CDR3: CASSLWGRGQGDGDTQYF; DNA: TGTGCCAGCAGTTTATGGGGGCGGGGACAGGGGGACGGAGATACGCAGTATTTT
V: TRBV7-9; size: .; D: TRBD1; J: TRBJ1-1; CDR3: CASSSVPGQGSVREAFF; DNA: TGTGCCAGCAGCTCGGTCCCGGGACAGGGATCGGTGCGTGAAGCTTTCTTT